This T cell receptor beta chain comes out of a study of shared clonotypes between healthy human individuals. Per the original methods: For the immunoSEQ data, sequences were junction-only without quality scores, so filtering differed. Measured with immunoSEQ multiplex PCR; TCRdb has only the in-frame clones, and not every one. The DNA was the basis for D and trimming; V, J and clone size are from that table. This table has approximately 740,000 clones, around 67% appearing once. Concerning this clone: The antigen is undetermined.

The study, taken as a whole, reports: A generally larger estimated richness was seen in naive subsets than in memory subsets. Across a handful of donors, naive CD4 shared 5% to 6%, naive CD8 more than 3%, memory CD4 2.3%, memory CD8 0.4%.

The sequence came from a woman in her thirties in good health. The sequencing input was memory CD4+ T cells sorted from blood. Subset denoted: CD45RA-negative fraction.

CDR3 amino acids: CASSSLGTRETGANVLTF. The CDR3 DNA reads as TGTGCCAGCAGCTCGTTGGGGACTAGGGAAACTGGGGCCAACGTCCTGACTTTC. The chain combines TRBV7-6 with TRBJ2-6; 8 nucleotides align to TRBD2. The germline V gene encodes CDR1 SGHVS and CDR2 FNYEAQ. The J segment lost 2 bases and the V segment lost 4 bases, leaving 10 bases of the junction unmatched. The CDR3 is 18 amino acids.